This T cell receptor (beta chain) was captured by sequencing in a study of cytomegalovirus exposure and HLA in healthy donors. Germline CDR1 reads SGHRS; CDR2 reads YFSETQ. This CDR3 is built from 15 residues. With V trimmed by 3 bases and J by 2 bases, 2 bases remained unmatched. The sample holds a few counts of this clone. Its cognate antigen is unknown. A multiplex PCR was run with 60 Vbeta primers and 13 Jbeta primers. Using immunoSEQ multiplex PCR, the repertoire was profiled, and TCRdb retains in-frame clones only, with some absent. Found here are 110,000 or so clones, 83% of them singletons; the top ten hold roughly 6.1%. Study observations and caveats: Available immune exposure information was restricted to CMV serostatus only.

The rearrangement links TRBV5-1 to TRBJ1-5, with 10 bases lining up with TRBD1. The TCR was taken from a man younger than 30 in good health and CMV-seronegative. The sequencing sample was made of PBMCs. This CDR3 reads CASSSGQGGNQPQHF. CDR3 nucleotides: TGCGCCAGCAGCTCAGGACAGGGGGGCAATCAGCCCCAGCATTTT.